This TCR beta chain was observed in a study of blood T cell repertoires in COVID-19. Overall study: Material from acute and convalescent COVID-19 was sourced from the United States, Italy and Spain. The analysed material was cDNA or gDNA that came from T cells, B-cell-depleted T cells, or PBMCs.

Original data processing: Cell counts per sample came from amplifying reference gene primers. Profiling relied on immunoSEQ multiplex PCR, and the TCRdb table lists in-frame clones only, not all of them. The V and J calls and clone size come from that table; D and trimming were worked out from the DNA. The sample comprises around 80,000 clones, 80% of which are singletons, and around 5% rests with the top ten. Trimming pared 4 bases from V and 6 bases from J, leaving 16 bases between. The CDR3 is made up of 14 amino acids. CDR1 and CDR2 (germline): SGHRS, YFSETQ. The V call is TRBV5-1, the J call TRBJ1-1; D call uncertain. The origin of this receptor is a woman aged 70-85 years with acute or convalescent COVID-19. Sequences were obtained from peripheral blood. This CDR3 reads CASSPGTQRAEAFF. CDR3 DNA sequence: TGCGCCAGCAGCCCTGGTACCCAGAGGGCTGAAGCTTTCTTT.